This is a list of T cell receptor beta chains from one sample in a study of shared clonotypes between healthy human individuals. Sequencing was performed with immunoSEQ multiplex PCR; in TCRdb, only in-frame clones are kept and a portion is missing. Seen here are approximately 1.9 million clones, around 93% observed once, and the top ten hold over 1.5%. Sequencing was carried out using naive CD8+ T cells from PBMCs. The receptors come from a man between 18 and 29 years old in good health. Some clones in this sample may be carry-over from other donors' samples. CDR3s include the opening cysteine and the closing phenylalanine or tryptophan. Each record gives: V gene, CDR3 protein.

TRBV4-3 CASSQGTSGSGNEQFF
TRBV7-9 CAIPAARPRGNTIYF
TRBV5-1 CASRYEEGGITDTQYF
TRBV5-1 CASSLVQGHEQYF
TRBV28 CASSKGDRGPFTDTQYF
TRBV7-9 CASSPLERRNTEAFF
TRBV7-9 CASSLREEDTGELFF
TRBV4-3 CASSQVWRATWNEQFF
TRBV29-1 CSVKNPGLAGDEQYF
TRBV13 CASSGRQGRATGELFF
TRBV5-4 CASSDPRDSFPTDTQYF
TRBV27 CASSAGTYHGYTF
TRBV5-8 CASLRFTAGVFEQFF
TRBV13 CASSQTVAWGTYEQYF
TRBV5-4 CASSLDSAFMNTEAFF
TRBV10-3 CASEADSNQPQHF
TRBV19 CASSISLGGLRYPEAFF
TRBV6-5 CASSLSGATEAFF
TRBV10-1 CASSESTRGPNEKLFF
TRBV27 CASSPGTYGYTF
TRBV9 CASSDLTGPETQYF
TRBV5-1 CASSLKQGTYNEQFF